This record covers a single T cell receptor (beta chain). Its antigen is still unknown. Sequenced material consisted of expressed TCRB transcripts (all of the isolated RNA was reverse transcribed). Measured with immunoSEQ multiplex PCR; TCRdb has only the in-frame clones, and not every one. Here the sample spans 400,000 to 450,000 clones, around 14% being singletons. This entry belongs to a study of beta chain features in type 1 diabetes. Across the study: Examination spanned approximately 110 million sorted cells from all samples.

Whole-study findings and limits: Among patients, naive, central memory and Treg TCRB repertoires appeared more similar than among healthy donors.

This clonotype was sampled from a man aged 25 to 40 in good health. The sequenced material came from naive CD4+ T cells from blood.

The chain's CDR3 is CASSQNWGSYNEQFF. The CDR3 bases are TGTGCCAGCAGCCAAAATTGGGGGAGTTACAATGAGCAGTTCTTC. This chain connects TRBV4-2 to TRBJ2-1; D tentatively reads TRBD1 or TRBD2 (5 bases each). This CDR3 is 15 amino acids long. Germline-derived CDR1 and CDR2 are LGHNA and YNFKEQ. Between the trimmed V and J ends, which lost 2 bases and 4 bases, there was a span of 12 bases.